This T cell receptor (beta chain) was sequenced for a study of T cell responses to AZD1222 COVID-19 vaccine. TCRdb keeps only in-frame clones here, not all; method: immunoSEQ multiplex PCR. The sample shows about 86,000 clones, more than 75% of them seen only once. Details on this clone: Antigen specificity is unknown.

The ends were cut back, 1 base at V and 1 base at J, with 8 bases in the middle. CDR1 and CDR2 from the germline V gene are SGHRS and YFSETQ. CDR3 length: 14 amino acids. Notes on the study in general: Variant regions that are unmutated are reportedly the target of nearly half of spike-specific TCRs. Baseline seropositivity characterized only 5 or 6 AZD1222 recipients.

This clonotype was sampled from an adult who received the AZD1222 COVID-19 vaccine. The V and J genes are TRBV5-1 and TRBJ1-1; TRBD1 is a possible D gene (6 bases). The specimen was peripheral blood, collected 28 days after the second AZD1222 dose. As DNA, the CDR3 is TGCGCCAGCAGCTTGAGGACAGAGAACACTGAAGCTTTCTTT. Encoded protein: CASSLRTENTEAFF.